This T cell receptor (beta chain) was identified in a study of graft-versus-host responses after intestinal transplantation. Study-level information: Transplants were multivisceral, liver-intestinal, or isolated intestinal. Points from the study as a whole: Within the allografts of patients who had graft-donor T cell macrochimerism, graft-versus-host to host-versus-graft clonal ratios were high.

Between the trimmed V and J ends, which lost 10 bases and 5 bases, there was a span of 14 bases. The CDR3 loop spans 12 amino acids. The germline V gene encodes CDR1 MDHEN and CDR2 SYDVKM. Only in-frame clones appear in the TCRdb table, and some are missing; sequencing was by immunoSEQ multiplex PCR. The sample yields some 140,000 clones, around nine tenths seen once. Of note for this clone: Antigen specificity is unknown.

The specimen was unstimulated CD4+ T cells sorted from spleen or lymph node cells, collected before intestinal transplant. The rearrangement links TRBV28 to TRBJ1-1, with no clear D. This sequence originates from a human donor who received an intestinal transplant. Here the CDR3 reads CANKGGGTEAFF. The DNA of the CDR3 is TGTGCCAATAAGGGTGGAGGAACTGAAGCTTTCTTT.